This entry features one T cell receptor beta chain sequence. No cognate antigen has been identified for it. No base quality information exists; no much larger clone differs at one position. What this sample's time point label stands for: pre-sensitization, week 0. Taken with the paper, the label for treatment or condition translates to: therapeutic diphenylcyclopropenone sensitization with weekly scalp DPC. At every patch-test visit, the blood draw took place before the patch test was put on. Eligible patients were aged 18 to 70, diagnosed with alopecia, deemed suitable for DPC therapy, and excluded if pregnant. Total RNA was extracted from unfractionated whole blood that had been collected in Tempus Blood RNA tubes. Library preparation employed RACE. TCRdb lists the instrument as NextSeq 500. During library preparation, unique molecular identifiers were attached to individual cDNA molecules so that TCRs could be counted quantitatively and reproducibly. Each blood RNA sample was used to sequence both TCR alpha and TCR beta chains. The authors' pipeline ran thus. Samples had a median of about 90,000 TCRs, with a range from about 23,224 to 700,000. V, J and CDR3 annotation of the TCR reads was carried out using the Decombinator software suite. Every sample was subsampled to the same number of TCRs (28,000) for the PS versus PT1 abundance plots. Expanded TCRs were defined as absent before sensitization and observed at least eight times at the 2-week time point. The public reads were reprocessed in TCRdb via fastp at Q25 and MiXCR, keeping in-frame beta chains. Every distinct CDR3 protein forms one entry, paired with its most common genes and DNA. Here the V and J calls rest on TCRdb's processing, not on the authors' analysis. This sample lists 380,000 or so distinct CDR3 sequences; 4.5% to 7% were detected once. The ten largest clonotypes hold about 8.7% of the sample.

The sample originates from a study of human T cells and chemical hapten exposure (dated by TCRdb to the early 2020s). With respect to the entire study: For sensitization, 2% DPC in acetone was applied to a roughly 2 cm by roughly 2 cm area of upper inner arm skin. Patients additionally received weekly therapeutic DPC doses to the scalp throughout the approximately 24-week study period. Patch testing on the upper back used Finn chambers containing 0.01% DPC, with scoring done after 6 days according to International Contact Dermatitis Research Group standards. Alopecia areata with under or over 50% scalp involvement, alopecia totalis and alopecia universalis were represented in the patient cohort, which was mostly female. Libraries were pooled for sequencing, and variation in per-sample TCR yields was attributed mainly to small differences in library volumes within the pool. The study tracked peripheral blood TCR repertoire changes in vivo during primary and secondary sensitization to the hapten diphenylcyclopropenone (DPC) in alopecia patients. Blood samples were taken from patients before sensitization (week 0) and at 2, 6 and about 24 weeks after DPC sensitization. For TCR sequencing, blood came from 25 to 30 alopecia patients at anywhere from one to four time points (pre-sensitization, 2, 6 and 24 weeks).

What the study reported, not specific to this receptor: All patients had alopecia, a presumed autoimmune disease, so their immune response might differ from that of healthy individuals. After repeated subsampling, changes were observed in the strength of the expansion versus patch-test correlation and in the threshold at which the correlation became significant. Patch test score was positively correlated with the number of PT1 expanded TCRs, with significance at thresholds 8, 16 and 32 but not at 4. The number of TCRs above 1 in 1000 frequency did not change with DPC sensitization; there was no evidence of global repertoire structure alterations. Expanded TCRs formed significantly more large CDR3 similarity clusters than pre-sensitization or healthy control sets, consistent with antigen-driven responses.

CDR1 and CDR2, looked up from the germline V gene, are SGHVS and FQNEAQ. Its CDR3 holds 14 amino acids, cysteine through phenylalanine. Only the CDR3 portion is preserved as DNA: 42 bases, with reading frame beginning at the first base. Trimming costs V 4 bases and J 3 bases, and their ends lie 10 bases apart. The rearrangement joined TRBV7-8 to TRBJ1-5; TRBD1 is a weak D gene call, 5 bases matching. This clonotype originated in a woman under 30 with alopecia areata. Some clones in this sample may be carry-over from other donors' samples. This sample comprised whole blood, obtained in connection with sensitization to the hapten diphenylcyclopropenone (DPC). The DNA is TGTGCCAGCAGCTCGGGACGAATCAATCAGCCCCAGCATTTT. Its translation reads: CASSSGRINQPQHF.